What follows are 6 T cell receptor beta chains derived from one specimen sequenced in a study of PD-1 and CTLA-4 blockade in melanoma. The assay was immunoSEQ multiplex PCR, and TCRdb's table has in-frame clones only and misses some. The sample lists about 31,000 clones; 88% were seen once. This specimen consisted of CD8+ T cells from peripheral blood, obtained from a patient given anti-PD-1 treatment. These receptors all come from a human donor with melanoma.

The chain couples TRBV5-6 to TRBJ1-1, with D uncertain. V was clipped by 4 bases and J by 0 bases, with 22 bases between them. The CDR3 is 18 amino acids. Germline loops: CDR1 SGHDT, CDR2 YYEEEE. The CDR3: CASSTPRAGDPMNTEAFF. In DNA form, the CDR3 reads TGTGCCAGCAGCACCCCGCGGGCAGGCGACCCCATGAACACTGAAGCTTTCTTT.

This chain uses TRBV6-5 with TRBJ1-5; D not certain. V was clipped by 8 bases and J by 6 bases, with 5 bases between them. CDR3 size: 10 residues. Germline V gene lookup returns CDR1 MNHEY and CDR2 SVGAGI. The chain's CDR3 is CASGSQPQHF. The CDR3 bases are TGTGCCAGCGGGAGTCAGCCCCAGCATTTT.

Here the CDR3 reads CASSSWTSYNEQFF. Written as DNA, the CDR3 is TGTGCCAGCAGTTCCTGGACCTCCTACAATGAGCAGTTCTTC. The gene calls are TRBV28 and TRBJ2-1; D uncertain. The CDR3 runs 14 residues. V shed 4 bases and J shed 0 bases, with 7 bases lying between them. Germline CDR1 is MDHEN and CDR2 is SYDVKM. The full variable domain, with the rest looked up from reference TRBV28 and TRBJ2-1, is DVKVTQSSRYLVKRTGEKVFLECVQDMDHENMFWYRQDPGLGLRLIYFSYDVKMKEKGDIPEGYSVSREKKERFSLILESASTNQTSMYLCASSSWTSYNEQFFGPGTRLTVL.

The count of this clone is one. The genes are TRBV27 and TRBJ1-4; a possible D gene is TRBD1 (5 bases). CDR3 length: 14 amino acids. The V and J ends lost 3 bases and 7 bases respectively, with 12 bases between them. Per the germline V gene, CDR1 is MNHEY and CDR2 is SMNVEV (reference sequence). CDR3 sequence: CASSFDQGGEKLFF. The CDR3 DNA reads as TGTGCCAGCAGTTTTGATCAGGGAGGTGAAAAACTGTTTTTT.

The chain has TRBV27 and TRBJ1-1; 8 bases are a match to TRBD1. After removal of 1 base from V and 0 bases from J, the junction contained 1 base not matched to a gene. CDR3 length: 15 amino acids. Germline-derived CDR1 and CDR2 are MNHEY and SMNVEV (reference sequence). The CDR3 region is CASSLLDRVNTEAFF. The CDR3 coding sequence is TGTGCCAGCAGTTTATTGGACAGGGTGAACACTGAAGCTTTCTTT.

CDR3 amino acids: CASRVDNEQFF. In DNA form, the CDR3 reads TGTGCCAGCAGGGTGGACAATGAGCAGTTCTTC. This chain links TRBV5-6 with TRBJ2-1; no firm D call. Germline-derived CDR1 and CDR2 are SGHDT and YYEEEE. This CDR3 comprises 11 residues. Deletions cut 5 bases from V and 5 bases from J, with 5 bases between.